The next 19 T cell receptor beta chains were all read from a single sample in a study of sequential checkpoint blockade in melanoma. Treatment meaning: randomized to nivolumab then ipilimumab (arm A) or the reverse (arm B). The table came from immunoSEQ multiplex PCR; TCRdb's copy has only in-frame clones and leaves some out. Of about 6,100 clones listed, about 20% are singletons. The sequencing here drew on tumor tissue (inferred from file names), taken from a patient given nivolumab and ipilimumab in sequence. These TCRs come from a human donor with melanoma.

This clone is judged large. CDR3 in DNA: TGTGCCAGCAGGGTTGAAAAAGGGGAAAAACTGTTTTTT. Translated, it gives CASRVEKGEKLFF. The V and J genes are TRBV25-1 and TRBJ1-4; D uncertain. Trimming pared 6 bases from V and 8 bases from J, leaving 13 bases between. Germline loops: CDR1 MGHDK, CDR2 SYGVNS. This CDR3 spans 13 amino acids.

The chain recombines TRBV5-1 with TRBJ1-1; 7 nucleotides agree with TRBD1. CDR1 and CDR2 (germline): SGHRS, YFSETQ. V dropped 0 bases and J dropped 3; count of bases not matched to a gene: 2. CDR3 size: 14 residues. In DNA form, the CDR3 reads TGCGCCAGCAGCTTGGCAGGGGGGTACACTGAAGCTTTCTTT. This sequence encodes CASSLAGGYTEAFF. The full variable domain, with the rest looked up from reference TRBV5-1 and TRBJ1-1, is KAGVTQTPRYLIKTRGQQVTLSCSPISGHRSVSWYQQTPGQGLQFLFEYFSETQRNKGNFPGRFSGRQFSNSRSEMNVSTLELGDSALYLCASSLAGGYTEAFFGQGTRLTVV.

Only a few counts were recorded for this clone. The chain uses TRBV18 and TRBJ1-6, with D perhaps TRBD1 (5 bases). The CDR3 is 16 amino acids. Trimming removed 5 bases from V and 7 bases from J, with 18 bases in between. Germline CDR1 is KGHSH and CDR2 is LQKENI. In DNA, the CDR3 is TGTGCCAGCTCATCGCCTTCGAGGGGTGTAAATTCACCCCTCCACTTT. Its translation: CASSSPSRGVNSPLHF.

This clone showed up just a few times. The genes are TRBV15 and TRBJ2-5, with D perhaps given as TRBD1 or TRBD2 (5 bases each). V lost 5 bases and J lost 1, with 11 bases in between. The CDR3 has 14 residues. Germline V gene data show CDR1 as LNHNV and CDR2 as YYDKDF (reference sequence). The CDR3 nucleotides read TGTGCCACCAGCGGGGGACCGCTCCAAGAGACCCAGTACTTC. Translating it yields CATSGGPLQETQYF. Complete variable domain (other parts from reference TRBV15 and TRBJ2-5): DAMVIQNPRYQVTQFGKPVTLSCSQTLNHNVMYWYQQKSSQAPKLLFHYYDKDFNNEADTPDNFQSRRPNTSFCFLDIRSPGLGDTAMYLCATSGGPLQETQYFGPGTRLLVL.

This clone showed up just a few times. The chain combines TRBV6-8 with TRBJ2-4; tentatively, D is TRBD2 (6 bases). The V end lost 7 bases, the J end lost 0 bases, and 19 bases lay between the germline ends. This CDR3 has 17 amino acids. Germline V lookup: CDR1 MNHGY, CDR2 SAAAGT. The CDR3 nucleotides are TGTGCCAGCAATCCCGTCTTTGGGGGGATAGCCAAAAACATTCAGTACTTC. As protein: CASNPVFGGIAKNIQYF.

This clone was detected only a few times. CDR3 residues: CAWSWTSGAHTTQYF. In DNA form, the CDR3 reads TGTGCCTGGAGTTGGACTAGCGGGGCCCACACGACGCAGTATTTT. V gene TRBV30 combines with J gene TRBJ2-3; 12 nucleotides line up with TRBD2. With V trimmed by 2 bases and J by 9 bases, 9 bases remained unmatched. This CDR3 has 15 amino acids. Germline-derived CDR1 and CDR2 are GTSNPN and SVGIG (reference sequence). Full variable domain (rest looked up from reference TRBV30 and TRBJ2-3): SQTIHQWPATLVQPVGSPLSLECTVEGTSNPNLYWYRQAAGRGLQLLFYSVGIGQISSEVPQNLSASRPQDRQFILSSKKLLLSDSGFYLCAWSWTSGAHTTQYFGPGTRLTVL.

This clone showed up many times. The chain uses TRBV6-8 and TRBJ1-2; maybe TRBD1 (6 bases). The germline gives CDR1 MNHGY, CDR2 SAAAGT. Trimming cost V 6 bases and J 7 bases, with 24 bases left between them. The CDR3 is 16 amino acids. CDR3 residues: CASSYLQGSRGGGYTF. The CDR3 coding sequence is TGTGCCAGCAGCTATTTACAGGGTTCGAGGGGTGGTGGCTACACCTTC.

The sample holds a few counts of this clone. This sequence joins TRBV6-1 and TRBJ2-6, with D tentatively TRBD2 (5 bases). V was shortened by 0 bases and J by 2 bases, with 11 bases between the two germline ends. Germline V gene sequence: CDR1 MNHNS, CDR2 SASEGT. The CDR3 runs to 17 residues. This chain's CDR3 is CASSEALGVAGANVLTF. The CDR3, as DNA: TGTGCCAGCAGTGAAGCGCTCGGGGTAGCTGGGGCCAACGTCCTGACTTTC.

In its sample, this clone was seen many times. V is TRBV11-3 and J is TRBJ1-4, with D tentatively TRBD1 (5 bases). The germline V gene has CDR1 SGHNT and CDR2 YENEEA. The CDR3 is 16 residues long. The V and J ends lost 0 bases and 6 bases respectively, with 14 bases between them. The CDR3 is CASSLDVRGLDEKLFF. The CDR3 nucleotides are TGTGCCAGCAGCTTAGACGTGAGGGGATTAGATGAAAAACTGTTTTTT.

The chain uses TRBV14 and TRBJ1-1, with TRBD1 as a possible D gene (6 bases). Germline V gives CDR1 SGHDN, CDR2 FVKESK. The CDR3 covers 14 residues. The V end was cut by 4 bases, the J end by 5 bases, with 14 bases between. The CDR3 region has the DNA TGTGCCAGCAGCCCGTACAGGGCTGGTACTGAAGCTTTCTTT. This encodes CASSPYRAGTEAFF. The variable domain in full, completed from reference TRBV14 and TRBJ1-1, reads EAGVTQFPSHSVIEKGQTVTLRCDPISGHDNLYWYRRVMGKEIKFLLHFVKESKQDESGMPNNRFLAERTGGTYSTLKVQPAELEDSGVYFCASSPYRAGTEAFFGQGTRLTVV.

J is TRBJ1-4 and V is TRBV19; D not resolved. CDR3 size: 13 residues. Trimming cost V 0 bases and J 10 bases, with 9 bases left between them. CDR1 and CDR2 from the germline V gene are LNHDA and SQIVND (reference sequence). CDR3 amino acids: CASSIEGRGKLFF. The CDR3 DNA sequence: TGTGCCAGTAGTATAGAGGGCCGAGGAAAACTGTTTTTT.

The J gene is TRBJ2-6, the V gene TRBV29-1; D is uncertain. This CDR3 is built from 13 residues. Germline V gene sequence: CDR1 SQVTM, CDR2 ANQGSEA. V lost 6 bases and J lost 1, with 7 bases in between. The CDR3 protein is CSVFLSGANVLTF. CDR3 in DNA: TGCAGCGTCTTCCTTTCTGGGGCCAACGTCCTGACTTTC.

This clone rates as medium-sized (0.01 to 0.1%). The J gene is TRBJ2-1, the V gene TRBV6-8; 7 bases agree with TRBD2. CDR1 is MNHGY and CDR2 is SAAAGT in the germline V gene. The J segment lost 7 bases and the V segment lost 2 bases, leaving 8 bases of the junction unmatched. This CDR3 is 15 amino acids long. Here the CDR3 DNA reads TGTGCCAGCAGTTACCTGACTAGCCCCGGGAATGAGCAGTTCTTC. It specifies CASSYLTSPGNEQFF.

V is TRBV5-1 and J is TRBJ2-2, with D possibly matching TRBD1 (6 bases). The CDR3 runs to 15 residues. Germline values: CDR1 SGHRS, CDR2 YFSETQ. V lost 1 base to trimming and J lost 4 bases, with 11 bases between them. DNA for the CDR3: TGCGCCAGCAGCTTGACGGCAGGGGCCACCGGGGAGCTGTTTTTT. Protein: CASSLTAGATGELFF.

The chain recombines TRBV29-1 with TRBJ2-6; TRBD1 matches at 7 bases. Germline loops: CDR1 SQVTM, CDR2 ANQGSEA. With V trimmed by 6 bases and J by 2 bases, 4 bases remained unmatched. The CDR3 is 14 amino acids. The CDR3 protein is CSVSDRAGANVLTF. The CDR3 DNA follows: TGCAGCGTCTCTGACAGGGCTGGGGCCAACGTCCTGACTTTC.

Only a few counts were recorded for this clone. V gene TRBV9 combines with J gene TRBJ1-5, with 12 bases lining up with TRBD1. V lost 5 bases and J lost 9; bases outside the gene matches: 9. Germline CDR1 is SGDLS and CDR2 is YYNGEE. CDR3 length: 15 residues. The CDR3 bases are TGTGCCAGCAGAGGACCGGGACAGGGGGCCCGGCCCCAGCATTTT. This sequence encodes CASRGPGQGARPQHF.

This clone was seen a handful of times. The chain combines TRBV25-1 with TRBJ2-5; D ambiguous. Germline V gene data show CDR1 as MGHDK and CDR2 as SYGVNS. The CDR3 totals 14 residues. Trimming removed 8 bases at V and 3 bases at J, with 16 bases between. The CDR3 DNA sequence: TGTGCCAGCGCCAAGGGCCTAAGGGAAGAGACCCAGTACTTC. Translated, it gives CASAKGLREETQYF.

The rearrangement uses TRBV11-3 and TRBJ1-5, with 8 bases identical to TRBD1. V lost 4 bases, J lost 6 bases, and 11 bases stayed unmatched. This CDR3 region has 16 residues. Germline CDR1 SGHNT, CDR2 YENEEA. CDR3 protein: CASSSSETGASQPQHF. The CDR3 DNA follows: TGTGCCAGCAGCTCGTCCGAGACAGGGGCCTCTCAGCCCCAGCATTTT. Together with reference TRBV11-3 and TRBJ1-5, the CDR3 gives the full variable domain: EAGVVQSPRYKIIEKKQPVAFWCNPISGHNTLYWYLQNLGQGPELLIRYENEEAVDDSQLPKDRFSAERLKGVDSTLKIQPAELGDSAVYLCASSSSETGASQPQHFGDGTRLSIL.

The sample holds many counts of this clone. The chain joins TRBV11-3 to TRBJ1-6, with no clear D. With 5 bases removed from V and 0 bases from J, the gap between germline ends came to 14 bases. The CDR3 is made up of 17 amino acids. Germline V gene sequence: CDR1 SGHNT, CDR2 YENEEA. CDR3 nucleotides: TGTGCCAGCAGCCCCGACAACACTGCCTCCTATAATTCACCCCTCCACTTT. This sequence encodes CASSPDNTASYNSPLHF.